This T cell receptor (beta chain) was profiled in a study of blood T cell repertoires in COVID-19. This table comes from immunoSEQ multiplex PCR, and its TCRdb copy is limited to in-frame clones, with some not included. The sample gives some 230,000 clones, roughly nine tenths of which show up once; 3% to 4% is in the top ten. Germline assignment: CDR1 ENHRY and CDR2 SYGVKD. This CDR3 has 17 residues. The V and J ends lost 2 bases and 5 bases, in that order; junction bases with no gene match: 13. The specimen sequenced was PBMCs or T cells enriched from blood (not recorded which). The V gene is TRBV10-3, the J gene TRBJ2-5, with 8 bases aligning to TRBD1. This TCR came from a woman in her late teens or twenties in a cohort exposed to, infected with or recovered from COVID-19 (not recorded which). The CDR3 nucleotides are TGTGCCATCAGTGAGGGGACAGGATCTCCCAAAGGGGAGACCCAGTACTTC. It encodes CAISEGTGSPKGETQYF.